This T cell receptor beta chain was found in a study of blood T cell repertoires in COVID-19. Germline-derived CDR1 and CDR2 are SQVTM and ANQGSEA. The germline V and J ends were trimmed by 5 bases and 5 bases, with 13 bases remaining between them. The CDR3 is 13 residues long. Only in-frame clones appear in the TCRdb table, and some are missing; sequencing was by immunoSEQ multiplex PCR. The table includes 130,000 or so clones, less than 90% detected once. This rearrangement joins TRBV29-1 to TRBJ2-1; D possibly corresponds to TRBD1 (5 bases). What was sequenced was peripheral blood. The TCR originated in a man aged 25-40 years with COVID-19, enrolled during active disease. The CDR3 bases are TGCAGCGTTCTAAGTATCAGGGACAATGAGCAGTTCTTC. As protein: CSVLSIRDNEQFF.